The 18 T cell receptor beta chains listed next were all sequenced from one sample in a study of T cell repertoires in cytomegalovirus infection. A single record per CDR3 protein comes from TCRdb applying MiXCR to the reads. This sample has hundreds of thousands of distinct CDR3 sequences, with around 9.5% found just once. Sequencing was carried out using PBMCs. The receptors originated from a human donor in good health (CMV status not recorded). Some clones in this sample may be carry-over from other donors' samples.

This clonotype was recorded many times. This rearrangement joins TRBV12-3 or TRBV12-4 to TRBJ2-1; D is ambiguous. This CDR3 has 16 amino acids. The V end lost 3 bases, the J end lost 2 bases, and 14 bases lay between the germline ends. Here the CDR3 reads CASSFLVGIPYNEQFF. The CDR3 bases are TGTGCCAGCAGTTTTTTGGTGGGGATCCCCTACAATGAGCAGTTCTTC.

This chain connects TRBV23-1 to TRBJ1-5; 7 bases are shared with TRBD1. TRBV23-1 is designated an ORF whose function remains uncertain. There are 14 residues in the CDR3. With 2 bases clipped from V and 7 bases from J, the junction kept 5 bases outside the gene matches. The CDR3 coding sequence is TGCGCCAGCAGTCAAGGAGGGGGCGTACAGCCCCAGCATTTT. Amino acid sequence: CASSQGGGVQPQHF.

This clonotype was detected ten times or more. The chain combines TRBV7-6 with TRBJ1-6, with no clear D. The germline V gene has CDR1 SGHVS and CDR2 FNYEAQ. Trimming left V 2 bases short and J 9 bases short, with 17 bases between. The CDR3 length is 16 residues. The CDR3, as DNA: TGTGCCAGCAGCTTAAGGCCGGGAAACGATGGTTCACCCCTCCACTTT. It yields the protein CASSLRPGNDGSPLHF.

This clonotype was found many times. J is TRBJ2-5 and V is TRBV7-2; 8 bases map to TRBD2. The V gene end was trimmed by 7 bases and the J gene end by 5 bases; junction bases not matched to a gene: 9. Germline V gene lookup returns CDR1 SGHTA and CDR2 FQGNSA. This CDR3 has 14 residues. The CDR3 DNA is TGTGCCAGCACCCGGACTAGCCTTAGGGAGACCCAGTACTTC. Its translation: CASTRTSLRETQYF. Looking up the rest from reference TRBV7-2 and TRBJ2-5 gives the full variable domain: GAGVSQSPSNKVTEKGKDVELRCDPISGHTALYWYRQSLGQGLEFLIYFQGNSAPDKSGLPSDRFSAERTGGSVSTLTIQRTQQEDSAVYLCASTRTSLRETQYFGPGTRLLVL.

This clonotype was found many times. The chain recombines TRBV4-2 with TRBJ1-3, with a weak D call TRBD1 (6 bases). The CDR3 consists of 15 residues. V was clipped by 3 bases and J by 0 bases, with 9 bases between them. Germline CDR1 reads LGHNA; CDR2 reads YNFKEQ. The CDR3 nucleotides are TGTGCCAGCAGCCAGACAGGCTTCTCTGGAAACACCATATATTTT. Translating gives CASSQTGFSGNTIYF.

This clonotype was seen more than once but under ten times. CDR3 in amino acids: CSVVSTRGETQYF. The DNA of the CDR3 is TGCAGCGTTGTATCTACTAGGGGAGAGACCCAGTACTTC. The rearrangement joins TRBV29-1 to TRBJ2-5, with D perhaps being TRBD1 or TRBD2 (5 bases each). V dropped 4 bases and J dropped 4 bases, with 13 bases sitting between them. This CDR3 contains 13 residues. Germline CDR1 and CDR2: SQVTM and ANQGSEA.

In its sample, this clonotype was seen many times. The V gene is TRBV11-2, the J gene TRBJ2-3, with TRBD2 identical over 8 bases. J gave up 6 bases and V 2 bases, and 10 bases lay outside the gene matches. The length of the CDR3 is 16 residues. Germline values: CDR1 SGHAT, CDR2 FQNNGV. The CDR3 DNA reads as TGTGCCAGCAGCTTACTAGCGGGTCAAAGTTGGGATACGCAGTATTTT. This encodes CASSLLAGQSWDTQYF.

The chain uses TRBV20-1 and TRBJ2-1, with 7 bases identical to TRBD1. The CDR3 consists of 16 residues. The germline V gene encodes CDR1 DFQATT and CDR2 SNEGSKA (reference sequence). The junction had 14 bases not matched to a gene; V was cut back by 1 base and J by 8 bases. This CDR3 reads CSARVSPHRGADEQFF. In DNA, the CDR3 is TGCAGTGCTAGAGTCTCCCCTCACAGGGGTGCGGATGAGCAGTTCTTC.

This chain joins TRBV27 and TRBJ2-1; D is possibly TRBD2 (7 bases). CDR3 size: 17 residues. Germline CDR1 is MNHEY and CDR2 is SMNVEV (reference sequence). With 0 bases removed from V and 3 bases from J, the gap between germline ends came to 15 bases. The chain's CDR3 is CASSLSGEGGNYNEQFF. The CDR3 nucleotides read TGTGCCAGCAGTTTATCGGGGGAGGGGGGAAACTACAATGAGCAGTTCTTC.

This clonotype was picked up many times. This chain joins TRBV7-2 and TRBJ2-3, with D uncertain. This CDR3 contains 16 residues. V lost 2 bases, J lost 1 base, and 13 bases lay in between. Germline CDR1 and CDR2: SGHTA and FQGNSA. The CDR3 sequence is CASSLNIGLGTDTQYF. For the CDR3, the DNA is TGTGCCAGCAGCTTAAATATTGGGCTAGGCACAGATACGCAGTATTTT. The whole variable domain, remainder taken from reference TRBV7-2 and TRBJ2-3, is GAGVSQSPSNKVTEKGKDVELRCDPISGHTALYWYRQSLGQGLEFLIYFQGNSAPDKSGLPSDRFSAERTGGSVSTLTIQRTQQEDSAVYLCASSLNIGLGTDTQYFGPGTRLTVL.

This clonotype was recorded many times. The chain joins TRBV12-3 or TRBV12-4 to TRBJ2-7, with 8 nucleotides matching TRBD2. Losses at the gene ends were 5 bases for V and 3 bases for J; bases not matched to a gene: 9. The CDR3 extends over 15 amino acids. The CDR3 DNA is TGTGCCAGCAGTCCCCCAGGGACTAGAGGCTACGAGCAGTACTTC. Translated, it gives CASSPPGTRGYEQYF.

There are many counts of this clonotype. The gene calls are TRBV6-2 or TRBV6-3 and TRBJ2-1; 9 bases match TRBD2. The CDR3 contains 17 residues. Germline V gene sequence: CDR1 MNHEY, CDR2 SVGEGT. Trimming removed 0 bases from V and 0 bases from J; junction bases left unmatched: 3. CDR3 residues: CASSYSPSGVSYNEQFF. CDR3 sequence (DNA): TGTGCCAGCAGTTACTCCCCTAGCGGGGTCTCCTACAATGAGCAGTTCTTC.

This clonotype was found many times. This CDR3 is CSAHPGRKASYNEQFF. CDR3 coding DNA: TGCAGTGCCCACCCAGGACGGAAGGCTTCCTACAATGAGCAGTTCTTC. J is TRBJ2-1 and V is TRBV20-1, with D hard to call. Germline-derived CDR1 and CDR2 are DFQATT and SNEGSKA (reference sequence). CDR3 size: 16 residues. V shed 6 bases and J shed 1 base, with 19 bases lying between them.

This clonotype was observed a handful of times. The chain joins TRBV28 to TRBJ1-1; D not certain. With 8 bases removed from V and 0 bases from J, the gap between germline ends came to 10 bases. The CDR3 spans 13 residues. CDR1 MDHEN and CDR2 SYDVKM come from the germline V gene. The CDR3 nucleotides are TGTGCCAGCTTGAGGGTTTTGAACACTGAAGCTTTCTTT. The encoded protein is CASLRVLNTEAFF.

The chain recombines TRBV28 with TRBJ2-7; no clear D gene. V lost 8 bases and J 6 bases, leaving 17 bases between the germline ends. The CDR3 runs 13 residues. Germline V gene data show CDR1 as MDHEN and CDR2 as SYDVKM. The CDR3 region is CASGSYRQTEQYF. The CDR3 DNA sequence: TGTGCCAGCGGCTCCTATAGGCAAACCGAGCAGTACTTC.

The chain recombines TRBV28 with TRBJ2-3; no clear D gene. Per germline, CDR1 MDHEN and CDR2 SYDVKM. Trimming removed 8 bases at V and 8 bases at J, with 11 bases between. This CDR3 has 11 amino acids. CDR3 coding DNA: TGTGCCAGCCTGTTCTACTCTACGCAGTATTTT. Translated, it gives CASLFYSTQYF.

This clonotype was recorded many times. The chain uses TRBV6-1 and TRBJ2-7; 10 bases fit TRBD2. Germline V gene data show CDR1 as MNHNS and CDR2 as SASEGT. V shed 5 bases, J shed 5 bases, and the junction held 12 bases outside the gene matches. The CDR3 contains 16 residues. The CDR3 protein is CASSPPGTSALNEQYF. DNA for the CDR3: TGTGCCAGCAGTCCTCCCGGGACTAGCGCCCTCAACGAGCAGTACTTC.

Ten or more counts support this clonotype. The CDR3 sequence is CASKVDKANYGYTF. The CDR3, as DNA: TGTGCCAGCAAAGTTGACAAAGCTAACTATGGCTACACCTTC. The chain links TRBV7-2 to TRBJ1-2; no reliable D call. This CDR3 comprises 14 residues. CDR1 is SGHTA, CDR2 FQGNSA, per germline. V lost 7 bases to trimming and J lost 0 bases, with 12 bases between them.